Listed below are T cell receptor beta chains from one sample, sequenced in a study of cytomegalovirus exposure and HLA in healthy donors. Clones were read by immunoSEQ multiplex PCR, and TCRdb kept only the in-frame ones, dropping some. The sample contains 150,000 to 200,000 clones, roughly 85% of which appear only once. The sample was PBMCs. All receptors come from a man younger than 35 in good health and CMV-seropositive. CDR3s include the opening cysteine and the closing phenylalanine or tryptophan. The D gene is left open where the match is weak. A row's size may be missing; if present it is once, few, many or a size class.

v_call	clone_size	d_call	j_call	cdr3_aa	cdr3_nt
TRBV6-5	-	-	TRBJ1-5	CASSFQYSNQPQHF	TGTGCCAGCAGTTTTCAGTATAGCAATCAGCCCCAGCATTTT
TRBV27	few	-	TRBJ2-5	CASSFTIGETQYF	TGTGCCAGCAGTTTTACTATAGGAGAGACCCAGTACTTC
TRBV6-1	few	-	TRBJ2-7	CASSDFDSYEQYF	TGTGCCAGCAGTGACTTTGACAGCTACGAGCAGTACTTC
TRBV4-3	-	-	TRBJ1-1	CASSPDSGRTEAFF	TGCGCCAGCAGCCCTGATTCAGGGAGGACTGAAGCTTTCTTT
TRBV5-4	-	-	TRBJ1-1	CASSLESGQAFF	TGTGCCAGCAGCTTGGAATCAGGGCAAGCTTTCTTT
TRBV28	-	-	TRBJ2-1	CASSLYSEYEQFF	TGTGCCAGCAGTTTATACAGTGAATATGAGCAGTTCTTC
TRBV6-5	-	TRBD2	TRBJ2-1	CASSWGLAGANEQFF	TGTGCCAGCAGTTGGGGACTAGCGGGAGCCAATGAGCAGTTCTTC
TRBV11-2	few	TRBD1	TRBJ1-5	CASSLDPRTGINQPQHF	TGTGCCAGCAGCTTAGATCCCCGGACAGGGATAAATCAGCCCCAGCATTTT
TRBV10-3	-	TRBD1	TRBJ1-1	CAIRGQGDTEAFF	TGTGCCATCAGGGGACAGGGGGACACTGAAGCTTTCTTT
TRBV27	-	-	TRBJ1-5	CASSFSGGGPQHF	TGTGCCAGCAGTTTTTCGGGTGGAGGGCCCCAGCATTTT
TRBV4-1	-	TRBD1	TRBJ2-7	CASSQVGTAYEQYF	TGCGCCAGCAGCCAAGTCGGGACAGCCTACGAGCAGTACTTC
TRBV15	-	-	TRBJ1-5	CATSRAQGPQHF	TGTGCCACCAGCAGAGCCCAGGGGCCCCAGCATTTT
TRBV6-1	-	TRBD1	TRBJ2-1	CASSKLQGTNEQFF	TGTGCCAGCAGTAAGCTACAGGGGACCAATGAGCAGTTCTTC
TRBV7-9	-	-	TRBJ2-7	CASSRILGTTTYEQYF	TGTGCCAGCAGCCGCATTTTGGGGACAACCACCTACGAGCAGTACTTC
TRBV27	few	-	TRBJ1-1	CASSSGIQEAFF	TGTGCCAGCAGTTCCGGGATCCAGGAAGCTTTCTTT
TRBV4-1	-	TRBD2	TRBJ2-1	CASSHPAGPTYNEQFF	TGCGCCAGCAGCCACCCAGCGGGACCCACCTACAATGAGCAGTTCTTC
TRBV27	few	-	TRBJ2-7	CASSLSGGEQYF	TGTGCCAGCAGTTTATCGGGGGGAGAGCAGTACTTC
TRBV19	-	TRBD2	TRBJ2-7	CASSFSGGLAYEQYF	TGTGCCAGTTCCTTTTCGGGGGGGCTTGCCTACGAGCAGTACTTC
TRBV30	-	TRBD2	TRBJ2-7	CAWSHGLAGQEQYF	TGTGCCTGGAGTCACGGACTAGCGGGACAGGAGCAGTACTTC
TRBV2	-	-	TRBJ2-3	CASSEGGTDTQYF	TGTGCCAGCAGTGAAGGAGGCACAGATACGCAGTATTTT
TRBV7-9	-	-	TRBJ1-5	CASSLAGDQPQHF	TGTGCCAGCAGCTTAGCAGGAGATCAGCCCCAGCATTTT
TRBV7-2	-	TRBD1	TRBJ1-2	CASSLGNRGPYGYTF	TGTGCCAGCAGCTTGGGAAACAGGGGGCCCTATGGCTACACCTTC
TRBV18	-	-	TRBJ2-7	CASSPPVSYEQYF	TGTGCCAGCTCACCACCGGTCTCCTACGAGCAGTACTTC
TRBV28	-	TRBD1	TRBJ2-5	CASRIRQGVRETQYF	TGTGCCAGCAGAATTCGACAGGGCGTGAGAGAGACCCAGTACTTC
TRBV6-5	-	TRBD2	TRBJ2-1	CASGLALYNEQFF	TGTGCCAGTGGACTAGCGCTATACAATGAGCAGTTCTTC
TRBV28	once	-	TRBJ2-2	CASSFRGPGVDTGELFF	TGTGCCAGCAGTTTTAGAGGGCCAGGGGTGGACACCGGGGAGCTGTTTTTT
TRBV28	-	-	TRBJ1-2	CASSLPEHYGYTF	TGTGCCAGCAGTTTACCAGAACACTATGGCTACACCTTC
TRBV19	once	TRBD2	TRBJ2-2	CASSMDGGRAGELFF	TGTGCCAGTAGTATGGATGGCGGGAGGGCCGGGGAGCTGTTTTTT
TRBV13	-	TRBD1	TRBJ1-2	CASSDSSTGTGGIDYTF	TGTGCCAGCAGCGACTCCTCCACGGGGACAGGGGGCATCGACTACACCTTC
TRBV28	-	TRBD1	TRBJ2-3	CASSSPRVRTGAPDSTDTQYF	TGTGCCAGCAGTTCACCCCGAGTTCGGACAGGGGCCCCCGATAGCACAGATACGCAGTATTTT
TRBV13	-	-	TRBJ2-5	CASSPGGSGAEETQYF	TGTGCCAGCAGCCCCGGCGGGTCCGGTGCGGAGGAGACCCAGTACTTC
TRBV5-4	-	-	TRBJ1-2	CASSLQGNRGYTF	TGTGCCAGCAGCTTACAGGGAAATCGTGGCTACACCTTC